The text below deals with one T cell receptor (beta chain). Its antigen is not yet known. Nothing much larger sits one base from this clone, and base qualities are not available. This entry is derived from a study of OX40 agonist ivuxolimab in advanced cancers. Broadly, across the study: Ivuxolimab, which targeted the costimulatory receptor OX40 (CD134), was an agonistic, fully human IgG2 monoclonal antibody. The paper reports the monotherapy dose-escalation portion (N of about 47 patients) of the phase I ivuxolimab trial. Peripheral TCRbeta sequencing aimed to test whether ivuxolimab altered TCR sequence diversity and caused clonal T-cell expansion. Among the roughly 52 dose-escalation patients, around 20 had hepatocellular carcinoma, roughly 15 melanoma, 9 renal cell carcinoma and 9 head and neck cancer. A male proportion of around 81% and a mean age of roughly 55 years, ranging from about 23 to 79, were recorded for the dose-escalation cohort. Intravenous ivuxolimab was administered to patients every 2 weeks at six dose levels: 0.01, 0.1, 0.3, 1.5, 3 and 10 mg/kg. Three dose-escalation patients achieved partial responses, one with hepatocellular carcinoma and two with cutaneous melanoma. Prior anti-PD-1, anti-PD-L1 or anti-CTLA-4 therapy was permitted, and checkpoint inhibitors had been received by 40% to 50% of dose-escalation patients.

Here is what the overall study found, with its caveats: Low levels of normalized T-cell clonal expansion were also seen in some patients who did not respond. The antigen specificity of the peripheral T cells that underwent clonal expansion was not determined. In the 0.1-3.0 mg/kg groups, partial responders were among the patients with the lowest normalized peripheral clonal expansion, particularly in CD8+ T cells. At doses of 0.1 to 3.0 mg/kg, clonal expansion of both CD4+ and CD8+ blood T cells was observed from baseline to week 6. After ivuxolimab, expanded clones were on average more numerous among CD8+ T cells than among CD4+ T cells.

The trial excluded patients who had a history of autoimmune disease or were on systemic immunosuppression. In every dose cohort, peripheral blood was drawn for TCR sequencing at baseline, cycle 4 day 1, and cycle 7 day 1. Samples came from an open-label, multicenter, first-in-human phase I dose-escalation trial of ivuxolimab. Adults with locally advanced or metastatic melanoma, renal cell carcinoma, hepatocellular carcinoma or head and neck squamous cell carcinoma were enrolled in the trial. Before TCR sequencing, CD4+ and CD8+ T cells were separately sorted from peripheral blood. From its cysteine to its phenylalanine, the CDR3 spans 18 amino acids. The only DNA kept is the CDR3, 54 bases in frame from the first base. Based on the germline V gene, the CDR1 and CDR2 sequences are SGHRS and YFSETQ. Trimmed from V: 3 bases; trimmed from J: 5 bases; junction bases lacking a gene match: 18. Genomic DNA was isolated from the sorted cells so that the TCRbeta CDR3 region could be sequenced. The immunoSEQ Assay was used to sequence the TCRbeta CDR3 regions. This immuneACCESS table, as held by TCRdb, lists in-frame sequences with V and J called but not all clones. Of the missing ones, under half trace to an unresolved V gene in checked studies; the others have no known cause. This sample holds fewer than 85,000 clones; more than 85% were observed only once. The biggest ten clones account for more than 8.5% of the sample.

Recombination linked TRBV5-1 to TRBJ2-5; 8 central nucleotides agree with TRBD2. The sequenced sample was CD4+ or CD8+ T cells sorted from blood, obtained in a trial of the OX40 agonist ivuxolimab. The TCR was taken from an adult with an advanced solid tumor such as melanoma, head and neck, liver or kidney cancer. The sequenced DNA: TGCGCCAGCAGCTCCGTTTGGGGACTAGACACTCCCGGGGAGACCCAGTACTTC. Its protein reads: CASSSVWGLDTPGETQYF.